The TCR beta chain under discussion was sequenced for a study of shared clonotypes between healthy human individuals. Study conclusions and caveats: Sorted-subset sequencing was shown by rarefaction to be incomplete despite large depth. Of the naive CD4 clonotypes, around 5.2% were shared across several donors.

Genomic DNA (from each subset) was split evenly across several immunoSEQ plates. Here immunoSEQ multiplex PCR was the method, and the copy in TCRdb shows in-frame clones only, minus some. The sample yields over 800,000 clones, 92% seen once. CD8 cells regarded as naive lacked CD45RO, were positively chosen for CCR7, and omitted terminally differentiated effector memory CD45RA+ cells. CDR1 is LNHNV, CDR2 YYDKDF, per germline (reference sequence). The CDR3 totals 15 residues. The V end lost 1 base, the J end lost 0 bases, and 8 bases lay between the germline ends. A word on this clone: No antigen is known for it.

The receptor was derived from a man aged 25-45 years in good health. The sequenced sample consisted of naive CD8+ T cells sorted from blood. The J gene is TRBJ2-3, the V gene TRBV15; D uncertain. For the CDR3, the DNA is TGTGCCACCAGCAGAGCGTTGCCTAGCACAGATACGCAGTATTTT. Protein sequence: CATSRALPSTDTQYF.